The rows below give T cell receptor beta chains drawn from one sample of a study of cytotoxic CD8 clonotypes in ibrutinib-treated CLL. The assay was immunoSEQ multiplex PCR, and TCRdb's table has in-frame clones only and misses some. The sample consists of some 200,000 clones, just over 70% of them appearing once. This specimen was PBMCs, taken after 12 months of ibrutinib treatment. The receptors originated from a human donor with chronic lymphocytic leukemia. Both conserved end residues are part of each CDR3. A D gene is named only where the DNA matches it firmly. A row's size may be missing; if present it is once, few, many or a size class.

J gene: TRBJ2-1
clone size: -
V gene: TRBV5-1
D gene: -
CDR3 protein: CASSATVHEQFF
CDR3 DNA: TGCGCCAGCAGCGCGACAGTGCATGAGCAGTTCTTC

J gene: TRBJ1-2
clone size: few
V gene: TRBV28
D gene: -
CDR3 protein: CASSNHGTATNYGYTF
CDR3 DNA: TGTGCCAGCAGCAACCACGGGACGGCCACTAACTATGGCTACACCTTC

J gene: TRBJ2-5
clone size: few
V gene: TRBV27
D gene: TRBD1
CDR3 protein: CGAPEDRGKETQYF
CDR3 DNA: TGTGGAGCCCCAGAGGACAGGGGAAAAGAGACCCAGTACTTC

J gene: TRBJ2-5
clone size: once
V gene: TRBV19
D gene: -
CDR3 protein: CASSIVGGETQYF
CDR3 DNA: TGTGCCAGTAGTATAGTGGGGGGAGAGACCCAGTACTTC

J gene: TRBJ1-4
clone size: -
V gene: TRBV28
D gene: -
CDR3 protein: CASSLGTATNEKLFF
CDR3 DNA: TGTGCCAGCAGTTTGGGAACAGCAACTAATGAAAAACTGTTTTTT

J gene: TRBJ1-4
clone size: -
V gene: TRBV19
D gene: -
CDR3 protein: CASSIDRLGSGEKLFF
CDR3 DNA: TGTGCCAGTAGTATAGATCGGCTGGGTTCGGGTGAAAAACTGTTTTTT

J gene: TRBJ2-3
clone size: -
V gene: TRBV7-2
D gene: TRBD1
CDR3 protein: CASSLAMDRVGDTQYF
CDR3 DNA: TGTGCCAGCAGCTTAGCGATGGACAGGGTGGGAGATACGCAGTATTTT

J gene: TRBJ2-1
clone size: -
V gene: TRBV5-4
D gene: TRBD2
CDR3 protein: CASSFELAVNEQFF
CDR3 DNA: TGTGCCAGCAGCTTCGAACTAGCGGTCAATGAGCAGTTCTTC

J gene: TRBJ1-2
clone size: few
V gene: TRBV9
D gene: -
CDR3 protein: CASSVVGGGYGYTF
CDR3 DNA: TGTGCCAGCAGCGTAGTTGGGGGCGGTTATGGCTACACCTTC

J gene: TRBJ2-3
clone size: -
V gene: TRBV29-1
D gene: -
CDR3 protein: CAVPGGRVSSDTQYF
CDR3 DNA: TGCGCCGTACCGGGTGGCAGGGTCAGTTCAGATACGCAGTATTTT

J gene: TRBJ2-1
clone size: -
V gene: TRBV12-2
D gene: -
CDR3 protein: CASHTQGGYNEQFF
CDR3 DNA: TGTGCAAGTCACACACAGGGGGGCTACAATGAGCAGTTCTTC

J gene: TRBJ1-2
clone size: -
V gene: TRBV18
D gene: -
CDR3 protein: CASSPTGYGYTF
CDR3 DNA: TGTGCCAGCTCACCGACAGGCTATGGCTACACCTTC

J gene: TRBJ1-3
clone size: -
V gene: TRBV7-2
D gene: -
CDR3 protein: CASSRGGAGNTIYF
CDR3 DNA: TGTGCCAGCAGCCGAGGGGGAGCGGGAAACACCATATATTTT

J gene: TRBJ1-3
clone size: -
V gene: TRBV9
D gene: -
CDR3 protein: CASSVVPPGEHTIYF
CDR3 DNA: TGTGCCAGCAGCGTAGTGCCACCTGGGGAACACACCATATATTTT

J gene: TRBJ2-6
clone size: -
V gene: TRBV7-6
D gene: -
CDR3 protein: CASSLVLKGISGANVLTF
CDR3 DNA: TGTGCCAGCAGCTTAGTCCTAAAGGGTATCTCTGGGGCCAACGTCCTGACTTTC

J gene: TRBJ2-3
clone size: once
V gene: TRBV4-3
D gene: TRBD1
CDR3 protein: CASSLKTGYLDTQYF
CDR3 DNA: TGCGCCAGCAGCCTGAAGACAGGGTACTTGGATACGCAGTATTTT

J gene: TRBJ1-2
clone size: -
V gene: TRBV7-3
D gene: -
CDR3 protein: CASSLDGDSYGYTF
CDR3 DNA: TGTGCCAGCAGCTTAGACGGCGATAGCTATGGCTACACCTTC

J gene: TRBJ2-3
clone size: once
V gene: TRBV30
D gene: -
CDR3 protein: CAWSVLVPDTQYF
CDR3 DNA: TGTGCCTGGAGTGTACTGGTCCCAGATACGCAGTATTTT

J gene: TRBJ2-1
clone size: -
V gene: TRBV5-1
D gene: TRBD2
CDR3 protein: CASTPRSGMNNEQFF
CDR3 DNA: TGCGCCAGCACCCCGCGTAGCGGGATGAACAATGAGCAGTTCTTC

J gene: TRBJ1-1
clone size: -
V gene: TRBV6-5
D gene: -
CDR3 protein: CASSYRDRATEAFF
CDR3 DNA: TGTGCCAGCAGTTACCGGGATCGGGCCACTGAAGCTTTCTTT

J gene: TRBJ1-2
clone size: -
V gene: TRBV9
D gene: TRBD1
CDR3 protein: CASSVTGTAYGYTF
CDR3 DNA: TGTGCCAGCAGCGTCACCGGGACAGCTTATGGCTACACCTTC

J gene: TRBJ2-2
clone size: -
V gene: TRBV30
D gene: -
CDR3 protein: CAWTRDTRGELFF
CDR3 DNA: TGTGCCTGGACCCGGGACACGAGAGGGGAGCTGTTTTTT

J gene: TRBJ2-5
clone size: few
V gene: TRBV27
D gene: TRBD2
CDR3 protein: CASRGTIQETQYF
CDR3 DNA: TGTGCCAGCAGGGGGACTATTCAAGAGACCCAGTACTTC

J gene: TRBJ2-5
clone size: -
V gene: TRBV5-8
D gene: -
CDR3 protein: CASTLSGSRETQYF
CDR3 DNA: TGTGCCAGCACCCTATCGGGAAGCAGGGAGACCCAGTACTTC

J gene: TRBJ2-3
clone size: few
V gene: TRBV5-1
D gene: -
CDR3 protein: CASSLDPGMQYF
CDR3 DNA: TGCGCCAGCAGCTTGGATCCGGGGATGCAGTATTTT

J gene: TRBJ2-2
clone size: few
V gene: TRBV7-3
D gene: -
CDR3 protein: CASSFGANTGELFF
CDR3 DNA: TGTGCCAGCAGCTTTGGGGCTAACACCGGGGAGCTGTTTTTT

J gene: TRBJ1-1
clone size: -
V gene: TRBV10-3
D gene: -
CDR3 protein: CAISRLQENTEAFF
CDR3 DNA: TGTGCCATCTCGCGACTACAGGAGAACACTGAAGCTTTCTTT

J gene: TRBJ2-1
clone size: -
V gene: TRBV25-1
D gene: TRBD2
CDR3 protein: CASSAGLDSYNEQFF
CDR3 DNA: TGTGCCAGCAGTGCGGGACTAGACTCCTACAATGAGCAGTTCTTC

J gene: TRBJ1-1
clone size: few
V gene: TRBV10-2
D gene: -
CDR3 protein: CAGGVGDNTEAFF
CDR3 DNA: TGCGCCGGCGGGGTGGGGGACAACACTGAAGCTTTCTTT

J gene: TRBJ2-3
clone size: -
V gene: TRBV7-2
D gene: -
CDR3 protein: CASSPYSDTQYF
CDR3 DNA: TGTGCCAGCAGCCCCTACTCAGATACGCAGTATTTT

J gene: TRBJ1-2
clone size: many
V gene: TRBV28
D gene: -
CDR3 protein: CASSLSGGNYGYTF
CDR3 DNA: TGTGCCAGCAGTTTATCCGGGGGTAACTATGGCTACACCTTC

J gene: TRBJ1-1
clone size: -
V gene: TRBV27
D gene: -
CDR3 protein: CASSHYGGNTEAFF
CDR3 DNA: TGTGCCAGCAGTCACTATGGGGGCAACACTGAAGCTTTCTTT

J gene: TRBJ1-1
clone size: -
V gene: TRBV19
D gene: TRBD1
CDR3 protein: CASEKTGSIEAFF
CDR3 DNA: TGTGCCAGTGAAAAGACAGGGTCGATAGAAGCTTTCTTT

J gene: TRBJ2-3
clone size: -
V gene: TRBV2
D gene: -
CDR3 protein: CASIGAWALSDTDTQYF
CDR3 DNA: TGTGCCAGCATTGGGGCATGGGCACTGTCCGACACAGATACGCAGTATTTT

J gene: TRBJ2-3
clone size: -
V gene: TRBV11-2
D gene: -
CDR3 protein: CASSLDTFFTDTQYF
CDR3 DNA: TGTGCCAGCAGCTTAGATACATTCTTCACAGATACGCAGTATTTT

J gene: TRBJ1-2
clone size: -
V gene: TRBV5-1
D gene: TRBD1
CDR3 protein: CASSWDRGLGYGYTF
CDR3 DNA: TGCGCCAGCAGCTGGGACAGGGGGCTAGGCTATGGCTACACCTTC

J gene: TRBJ2-1
clone size: -
V gene: TRBV7-2
D gene: TRBD2
CDR3 protein: CASSLVSGSGSEQFF
CDR3 DNA: TGTGCCAGCAGCTTAGTAAGCGGGAGCGGTAGTGAGCAGTTCTTC

J gene: TRBJ1-5
clone size: -
V gene: TRBV5-5
D gene: TRBD1
CDR3 protein: CASSSLPLDRGHQPQHF
CDR3 DNA: TGTGCCAGCAGCTCCCTCCCCTTGGACAGGGGGCACCAGCCCCAGCATTTT

J gene: TRBJ1-5
clone size: few
V gene: TRBV7-8
D gene: -
CDR3 protein: CASSQGTGGVQPQHF
CDR3 DNA: TGTGCCAGCAGCCAGGGGACGGGAGGGGTTCAGCCCCAGCATTTT

J gene: TRBJ1-5
clone size: -
V gene: TRBV30
D gene: -
CDR3 protein: CAWSAGPQRPQHF
CDR3 DNA: TGTGCCTGGAGTGCGGGACCGCAGAGGCCCCAGCATTTT

J gene: TRBJ2-1
clone size: -
V gene: TRBV9
D gene: TRBD2
CDR3 protein: CASSVGLAGGPSSYNEQFF
CDR3 DNA: TGTGCCAGCAGCGTAGGCTTAGCGGGGGGGCCGAGCTCCTACAATGAGCAGTTCTTC

J gene: TRBJ1-3
clone size: -
V gene: TRBV21-1
D gene: -
CDR3 protein: CASSKSQVRGGTPGNTIYF
CDR3 DNA: TGTGCCAGCAGCAAAAGCCAAGTAAGGGGTGGGACGCCCGGAAACACCATATATTTT

J gene: TRBJ1-4
clone size: -
V gene: TRBV9
D gene: -
CDR3 protein: CASALARNNEKLFF
CDR3 DNA: TGTGCCAGCGCCCTTGCCAGGAACAATGAAAAACTGTTTTTT

J gene: TRBJ1-2
clone size: -
V gene: TRBV20-1
D gene: -
CDR3 protein: CSARHYGYTF
CDR3 DNA: TGCAGTGCTAGACACTATGGCTACACCTTC

J gene: TRBJ2-3
clone size: -
V gene: TRBV11-2
D gene: -
CDR3 protein: CASSPQRVSTDTQYF
CDR3 DNA: TGTGCCAGCAGCCCCCAGCGGGTTAGCACAGATACGCAGTATTTT

J gene: TRBJ2-5
clone size: -
V gene: TRBV11-2
D gene: TRBD2
CDR3 protein: CASEAGAQETQYF
CDR3 DNA: TGTGCCAGCGAAGCGGGGGCCCAAGAGACCCAGTACTTC

J gene: TRBJ1-1
clone size: -
V gene: TRBV4-3
D gene: -
CDR3 protein: CASSGFGQRGTEAFF
CDR3 DNA: TGCGCCAGCAGCGGCTTTGGACAGAGGGGAACTGAAGCTTTCTTT

J gene: TRBJ2-5
clone size: -
V gene: TRBV9
D gene: TRBD2
CDR3 protein: CASSALAGGPKETQYF
CDR3 DNA: TGTGCCAGCAGCGCCCTAGCGGGGGGGCCGAAGGAGACCCAGTACTTC

J gene: TRBJ2-7
clone size: -
V gene: TRBV7-2
D gene: TRBD2
CDR3 protein: CASSLPGGVYEQYF
CDR3 DNA: TGTGCCAGCAGCTTACCGGGAGGGGTCTACGAGCAGTACTTC

J gene: TRBJ2-3
clone size: -
V gene: TRBV4-2
D gene: -
CDR3 protein: CASSQDQGGSTDTQYF
CDR3 DNA: TGTGCCAGCAGCCAAGATCAGGGGGGGAGCACAGATACGCAGTATTTT

J gene: TRBJ2-3
clone size: -
V gene: TRBV6-4
D gene: TRBD1
CDR3 protein: CASSATGGTDTQYF
CDR3 DNA: TGTGCCAGCAGTGCTACAGGGGGGACAGATACGCAGTATTTT

J gene: TRBJ2-7
clone size: few
V gene: TRBV6-4
D gene: -
CDR3 protein: CASSAGSGHEQYF
CDR3 DNA: TGTGCCAGCAGCGCCGGGTCTGGCCACGAGCAGTACTTC

J gene: TRBJ1-1
clone size: -
V gene: TRBV30
D gene: -
CDR3 protein: CAWSVGLLNTEAFF
CDR3 DNA: TGTGCCTGGAGTGTGGGGCTGTTGAACACTGAAGCTTTCTTT

J gene: TRBJ1-3
clone size: -
V gene: TRBV19
D gene: TRBD1
CDR3 protein: CASATRQGGGNTIYF
CDR3 DNA: TGTGCCAGTGCAACCCGTCAGGGGGGAGGAAACACCATATATTTT

J gene: TRBJ2-2
clone size: -
V gene: TRBV5-1
D gene: -
CDR3 protein: CASSLDAIGRGLEKELFF
CDR3 DNA: TGCGCCAGCAGCTTGGACGCCATTGGGCGGGGGCTGGAGAAGGAGCTGTTTTTT